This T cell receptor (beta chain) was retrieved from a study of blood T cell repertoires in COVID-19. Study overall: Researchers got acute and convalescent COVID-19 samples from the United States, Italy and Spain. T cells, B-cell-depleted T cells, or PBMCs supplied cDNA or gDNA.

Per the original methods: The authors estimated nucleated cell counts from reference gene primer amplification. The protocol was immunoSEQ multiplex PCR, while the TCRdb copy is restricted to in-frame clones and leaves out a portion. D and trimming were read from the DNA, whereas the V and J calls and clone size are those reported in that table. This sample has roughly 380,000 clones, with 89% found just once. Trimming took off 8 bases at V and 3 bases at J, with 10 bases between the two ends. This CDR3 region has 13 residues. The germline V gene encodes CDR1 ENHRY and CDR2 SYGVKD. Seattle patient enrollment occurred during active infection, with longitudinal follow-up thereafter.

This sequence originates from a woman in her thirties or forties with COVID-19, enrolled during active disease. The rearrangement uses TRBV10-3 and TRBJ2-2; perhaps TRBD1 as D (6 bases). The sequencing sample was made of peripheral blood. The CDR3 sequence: CAIHAGDTGELFF. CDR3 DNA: TGTGCCATCCATGCAGGGGACACCGGGGAGCTGTTTTTT.